This T cell receptor beta chain was profiled in a study of CD8+ T cells in alopecia areata. Study overall: Oral tofacitinib (5 to 10 mg twice daily) was administered to treated patients. General study findings and limits: In scalp and blood, many expanded lesional clones persisted during tofacitinib. Sequences from scalp samples also cover resident alphabeta T cells of normal skin.

The treatment: oral pan-JAK inhibitor, 5-10 mg twice daily. Researchers picked out CD4+ and CD8+ T cells from PBMCs by sorting. Investigators isolated RNA and reverse transcribed it into cDNA to act as the sequencing template. Data came from immunoSEQ multiplex PCR; TCRdb stores just in-frame clones and leaves some out. The sample includes about 270,000 clones, 60% of them seen just once. Notes on this clone: Antigen: not known.

V dropped 5 bases and J dropped 5 bases, with 12 bases sitting between them. The CDR3 is 13 amino acids. The germline V gene encodes CDR1 SGHAT and CDR2 FQNNGV. Here the sequenced sample was CD4+ T cells sorted from blood, taken at approximately week 51, from a patient treated with tofacitinib. The chain couples TRBV11-2 to TRBJ2-5, with D possibly matching TRBD2 (6 bases). This sequence originates from a human donor with alopecia areata. CDR3 DNA: TGTGCCAGCAGCCCTGGCGGGGTGGAGACCCAGTACTTC. Its protein product is CASSPGGVETQYF.